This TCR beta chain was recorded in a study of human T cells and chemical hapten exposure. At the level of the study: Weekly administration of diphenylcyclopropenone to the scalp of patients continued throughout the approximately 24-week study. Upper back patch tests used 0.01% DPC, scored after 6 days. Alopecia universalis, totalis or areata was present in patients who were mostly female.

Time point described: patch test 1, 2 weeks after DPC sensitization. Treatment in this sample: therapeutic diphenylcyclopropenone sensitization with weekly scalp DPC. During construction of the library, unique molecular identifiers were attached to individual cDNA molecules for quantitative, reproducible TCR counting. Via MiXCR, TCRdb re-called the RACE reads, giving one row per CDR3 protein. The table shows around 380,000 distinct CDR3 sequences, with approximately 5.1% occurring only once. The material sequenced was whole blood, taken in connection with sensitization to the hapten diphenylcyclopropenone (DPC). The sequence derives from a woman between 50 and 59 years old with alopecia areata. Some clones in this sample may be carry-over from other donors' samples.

The CDR3 here is CAISESRGAIEQYF. CDR3 bases: TGTGCCATCAGTGAGTCGCGGGGGGCTATCGAGCAGTACTTC. This chain joins TRBV10-3 and TRBJ2-7, with 8 bases aligning to TRBD2. The CDR3 length is 14 residues. The germline V gene encodes CDR1 ENHRY and CDR2 SYGVKD. V was pared by 0 bases and J by 6 bases, with 4 bases of the junction left unmatched.